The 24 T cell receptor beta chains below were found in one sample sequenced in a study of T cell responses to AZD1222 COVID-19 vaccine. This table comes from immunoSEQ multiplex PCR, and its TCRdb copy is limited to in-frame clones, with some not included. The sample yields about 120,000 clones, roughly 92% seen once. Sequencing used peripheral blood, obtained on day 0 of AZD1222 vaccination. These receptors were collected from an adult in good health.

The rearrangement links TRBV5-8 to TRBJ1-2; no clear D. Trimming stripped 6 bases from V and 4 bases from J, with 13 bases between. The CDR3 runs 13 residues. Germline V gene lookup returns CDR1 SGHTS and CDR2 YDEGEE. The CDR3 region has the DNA TGTGCCAGCACCCCGGGCGGGAGCTATGGCTACACCTTC. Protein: CASTPGGSYGYTF.

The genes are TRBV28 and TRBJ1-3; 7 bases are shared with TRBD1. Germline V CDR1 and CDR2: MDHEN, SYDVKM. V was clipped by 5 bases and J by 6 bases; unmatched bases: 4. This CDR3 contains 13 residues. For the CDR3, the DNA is TGTGCCAGCAGTCAGACAGGGCAAAACACCATATATTTT. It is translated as CASSQTGQNTIYF.

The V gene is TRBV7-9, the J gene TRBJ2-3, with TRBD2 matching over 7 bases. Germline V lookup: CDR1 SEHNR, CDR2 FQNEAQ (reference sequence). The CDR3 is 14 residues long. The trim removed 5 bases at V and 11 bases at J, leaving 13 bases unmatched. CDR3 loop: CASSIGGGAMGQYF. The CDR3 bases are TGTGCCAGCAGCATCGGGGGAGGGGCTATGGGGCAGTATTTT.

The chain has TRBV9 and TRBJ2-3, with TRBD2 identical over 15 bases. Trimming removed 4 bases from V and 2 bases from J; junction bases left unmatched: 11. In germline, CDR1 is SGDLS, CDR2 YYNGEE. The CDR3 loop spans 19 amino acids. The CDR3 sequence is CASSRRKGTSGGYTDTQYF. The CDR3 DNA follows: TGTGCCAGCAGCAGAAGAAAAGGGACTAGCGGGGGGTACACAGATACGCAGTATTTT.

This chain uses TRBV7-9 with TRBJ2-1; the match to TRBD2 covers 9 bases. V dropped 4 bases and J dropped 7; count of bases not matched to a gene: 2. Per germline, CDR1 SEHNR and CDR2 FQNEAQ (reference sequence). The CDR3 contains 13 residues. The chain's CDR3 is CASSSTSGNEQFF. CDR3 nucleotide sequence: TGTGCCAGCAGCTCGACTAGCGGAAATGAGCAGTTCTTC.

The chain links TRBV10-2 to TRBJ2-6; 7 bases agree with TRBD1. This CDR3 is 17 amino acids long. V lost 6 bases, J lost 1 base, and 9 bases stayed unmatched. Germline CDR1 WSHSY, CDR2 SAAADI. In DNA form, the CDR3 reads TGCGCCAGCAGAAAAGGGACAGCAGTTTCTGGGGCCAACGTCCTGACTTTC. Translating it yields CASRKGTAVSGANVLTF.

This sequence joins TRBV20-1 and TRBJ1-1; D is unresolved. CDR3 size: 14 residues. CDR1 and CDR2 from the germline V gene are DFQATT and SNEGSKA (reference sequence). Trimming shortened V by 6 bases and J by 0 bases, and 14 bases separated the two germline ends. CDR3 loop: CSASDPTLNTEAFF. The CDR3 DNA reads TGCAGTGCCAGTGACCCAACCCTGAACACTGAAGCTTTCTTT.

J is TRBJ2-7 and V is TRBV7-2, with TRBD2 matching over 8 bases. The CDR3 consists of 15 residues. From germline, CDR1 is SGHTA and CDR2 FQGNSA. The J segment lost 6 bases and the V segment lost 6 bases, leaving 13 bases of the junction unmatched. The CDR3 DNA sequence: TGTGCCAGCAGTGACCCGACCCGGGGGGGTCGCGAGCAGTACTTC. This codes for CASSDPTRGGREQYF.

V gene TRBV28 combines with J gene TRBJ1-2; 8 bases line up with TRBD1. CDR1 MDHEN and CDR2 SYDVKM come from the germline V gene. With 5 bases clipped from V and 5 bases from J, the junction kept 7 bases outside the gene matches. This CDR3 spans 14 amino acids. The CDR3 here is CASSPDRGSYGYTF. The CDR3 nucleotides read TGTGCCAGCAGTCCCGACAGGGGTAGTTATGGCTACACCTTC.

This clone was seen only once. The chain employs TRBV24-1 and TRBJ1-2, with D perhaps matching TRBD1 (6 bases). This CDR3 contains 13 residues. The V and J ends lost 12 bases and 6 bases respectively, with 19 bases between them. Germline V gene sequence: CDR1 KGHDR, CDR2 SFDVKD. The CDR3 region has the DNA TGTGCCTCTCGGGGCGAGGGGGGAGATGGCTACACCTTC. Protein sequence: CASRGEGGDGYTF.

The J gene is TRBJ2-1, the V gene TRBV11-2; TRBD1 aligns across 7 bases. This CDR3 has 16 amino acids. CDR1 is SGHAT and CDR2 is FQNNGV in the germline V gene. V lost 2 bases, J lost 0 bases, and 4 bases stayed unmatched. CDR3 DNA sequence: TGTGCCAGCAGCTTATACAGGGGCAGCTCCTACAATGAGCAGTTCTTC. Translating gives CASSLYRGSSYNEQFF.

The CDR3 protein is CASSLGGQGNQPQHF. The CDR3 nucleotides are TGTGCCAGCAGTTTAGGGGGGCAAGGCAATCAGCCCCAGCATTTT. The rearrangement joins TRBV27 to TRBJ1-5; tentative D call: TRBD1 (6 bases). The CDR3 covers 15 residues. CDR1 and CDR2 from the germline V gene are MNHEY and SMNVEV (reference sequence). V gave up 2 bases and J gave up 2 bases, with 10 bases separating them.

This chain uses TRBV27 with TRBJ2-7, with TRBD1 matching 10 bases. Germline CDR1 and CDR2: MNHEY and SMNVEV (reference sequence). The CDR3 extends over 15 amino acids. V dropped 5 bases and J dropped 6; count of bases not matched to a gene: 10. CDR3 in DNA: TGTGCCAGCAGTCGCACCGGGACAGGGGTTCGCGAGCAGTACTTC. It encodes CASSRTGTGVREQYF.

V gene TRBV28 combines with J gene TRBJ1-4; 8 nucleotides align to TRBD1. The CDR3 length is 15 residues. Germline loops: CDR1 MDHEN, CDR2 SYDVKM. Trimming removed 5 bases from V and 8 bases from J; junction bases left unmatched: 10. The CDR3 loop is CASSPGQAPREKLFF. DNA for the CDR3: TGTGCCAGCAGTCCGGGACAGGCCCCCAGGGAAAAACTGTTTTTT.

CDR3 nucleotides: TGTGCCAGCAGCGTAGCTAGCGGGGGGGCTCCCGCCGGGGAGCTGTTTTTT. Translation gives CASSVASGGAPAGELFF. The rearrangement joins TRBV9 to TRBJ2-2; TRBD2 aligns across 12 bases. V gave up 0 bases and J gave up 6 bases; unmatched junction bases: 6. Germline V gene data show CDR1 as SGDLS and CDR2 as YYNGEE. The CDR3 length is 17 residues. The variable domain in full, with the rest retrieved from reference TRBV9 and TRBJ2-2, is DSGVTQTPKHLITATGQRVTLRCSPRSGDLSVYWYQQSLDQGLQFLIQYYNGEERAKGNILERFSAQQFPDLHSELNLSSLELGDSALYFCASSVASGGAPAGELFFGEGSRLTVL.

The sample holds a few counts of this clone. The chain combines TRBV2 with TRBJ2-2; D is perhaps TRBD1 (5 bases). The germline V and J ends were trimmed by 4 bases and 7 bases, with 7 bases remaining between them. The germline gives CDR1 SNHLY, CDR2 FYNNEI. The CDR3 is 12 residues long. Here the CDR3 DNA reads TGTGCCAGCAGTGTTGGACACGGGGAGCTGTTTTTT. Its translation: CASSVGHGELFF.

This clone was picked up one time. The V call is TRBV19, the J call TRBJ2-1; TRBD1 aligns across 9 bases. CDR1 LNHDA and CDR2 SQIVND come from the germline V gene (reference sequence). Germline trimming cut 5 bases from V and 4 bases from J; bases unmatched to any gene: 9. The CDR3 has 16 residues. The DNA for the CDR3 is TGTGCCAGTAGTCCCCTCGACAGGGGGTCTTACAATGAGCAGTTCTTC. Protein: CASSPLDRGSYNEQFF.

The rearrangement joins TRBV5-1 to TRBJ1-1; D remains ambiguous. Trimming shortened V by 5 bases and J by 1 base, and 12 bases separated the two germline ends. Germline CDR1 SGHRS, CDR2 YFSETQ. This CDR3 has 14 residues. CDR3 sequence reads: CASSILGRNTEAFF. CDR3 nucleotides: TGCGCCAGCAGTATACTGGGAAGGAACACTGAAGCTTTCTTT.

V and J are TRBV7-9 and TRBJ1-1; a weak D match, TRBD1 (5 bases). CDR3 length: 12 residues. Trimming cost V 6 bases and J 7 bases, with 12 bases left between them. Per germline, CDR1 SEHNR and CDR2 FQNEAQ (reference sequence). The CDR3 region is CASRTTADEAFF. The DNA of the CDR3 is TGTGCCAGCAGGACGACAGCGGATGAAGCTTTCTTT.

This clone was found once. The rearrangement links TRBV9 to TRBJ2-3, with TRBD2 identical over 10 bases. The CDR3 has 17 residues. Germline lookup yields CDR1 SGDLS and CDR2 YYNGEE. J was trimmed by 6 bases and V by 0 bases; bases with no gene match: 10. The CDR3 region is CASSVGSSGGLRDTQYF. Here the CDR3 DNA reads TGTGCCAGCAGCGTAGGGTCTAGCGGGGGCCTGAGGGATACGCAGTATTTT.

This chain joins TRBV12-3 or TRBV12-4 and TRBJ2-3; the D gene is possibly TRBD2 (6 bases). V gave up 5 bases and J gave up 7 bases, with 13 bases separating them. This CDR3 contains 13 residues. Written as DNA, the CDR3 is TGTGCCAGCAGTGGGGCGGGGCGTCATACGCAGTATTTT. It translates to CASSGAGRHTQYF.

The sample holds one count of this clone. The CDR3, as DNA: TGTGCCAGCTCACGCATCCCCGGGACAGGGGGAGCTGGAAACACCATATATTTT. This translates into CASSRIPGTGGAGNTIYF. The V gene is TRBV18, the J gene TRBJ1-3, with TRBD1 matching 11 bases. J lost 2 bases, V lost 4 bases, and 10 bases had no gene match. The CDR3 sequence is 18 residues long. CDR1 is KGHSH, CDR2 LQKENI, per germline.

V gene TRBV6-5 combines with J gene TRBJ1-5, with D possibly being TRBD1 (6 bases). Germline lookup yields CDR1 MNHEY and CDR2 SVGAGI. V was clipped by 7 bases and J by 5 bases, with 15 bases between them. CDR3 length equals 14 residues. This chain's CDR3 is CASNKGDFYQPQHF. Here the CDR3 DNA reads TGTGCCAGCAACAAGGGGGACTTCTATCAGCCCCAGCATTTT.

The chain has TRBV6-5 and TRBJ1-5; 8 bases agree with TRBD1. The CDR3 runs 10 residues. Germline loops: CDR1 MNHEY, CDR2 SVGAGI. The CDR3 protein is CASGQGTQHF. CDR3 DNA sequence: TGTGCGAGTGGACAGGGAACCCAGCATTTT.